Listed below are T cell receptor beta chains from one sample, sequenced in a study of blood T cell repertoires in COVID-19. Assay used: immunoSEQ multiplex PCR; TCRdb lists only in-frame clones, some missing. Seen here are some 50,000 clones, approximately 87% observed once, and the top ten hold under 9.5%. Sample: peripheral blood. These receptors were taken from a human donor in a cohort sampled during active COVID-19. The CDR3 runs from the conserved cysteine through the conserved F or W. D genes are given only for firm matches. Rows give clone size only sometimes, using once, few, many, or a class for an expanded clone.

clone_size j_call v_call d_call cdr3_aa cdr3_nt
medium-sized TRBJ1-1 TRBV30 - CAWGGKGERRNTEAFF TGTGCCTGGGGGGGGAAGGGGGAAAGAAGGAACACTGAAGCTTTCTTT
- TRBJ2-2 TRBV9 TRBD2 CASSASSGGALGELFF TGTGCCAGCAGCGCTTCTAGCGGGGGGGCCCTCGGGGAGCTGTTTTTT
- TRBJ1-5 TRBV6-6 - CASSSGANNQPQHF TGTGCCAGCAGTAGCGGGGCGAACAATCAGCCCCAGCATTTT
- TRBJ1-2 TRBV6-6 - CASSKGIFYGYTF TGTGCCAGCAGCAAGGGGATATTCTATGGCTACACCTTC
once TRBJ1-4 TRBV5-1 TRBD1 CASSGDSANEKLFF TGCGCCAGCAGCGGGGACAGTGCGAATGAAAAACTGTTTTTT
- TRBJ1-2 TRBV7-6 - CASSASRERGYTF TGTGCCAGCAGCGCCTCCCGGGAGCGGGGCTACACCTTC
- TRBJ1-4 TRBV7-9 - CASSPAGGTNEKLFF TGTGCCAGTAGCCCCGCGGGGGGGACTAATGAAAAACTGTTTTTT
- TRBJ2-7 TRBV9 TRBD1 CASSPPTGTGAHEQYF TGTGCCAGCAGCCCCCCTACCGGGACAGGGGCCCACGAGCAGTACTTC
- TRBJ2-3 TRBV7-8 TRBD1 CASSFPGGATDTQYF TGTGCCAGCAGCTTCCCAGGGGGCGCTACGGATACGCAGTATTTT
- TRBJ1-6 TRBV5-5 TRBD1 CASSLVPGTGGNSPLHF TGTGCCAGCAGCTTGGTTCCCGGGACAGGAGGGAATTCACCCCTCCACTTT
- TRBJ2-3 TRBV7-9 - CASSFTTGTDTQYF TGTGCCAGCAGCTTCACGACTGGTACAGATACGCAGTATTTT
once TRBJ1-6 TRBV5-4 TRBD1 CASRRDSDTPLHF TGTGCCAGCAGGCGGGACAGTGATACACCCCTCCACTTT
- TRBJ2-3 TRBV5-6 TRBD2 CASSSPRLAGESTDTQYF TGTGCCAGCAGCTCGCCGAGACTAGCGGGGGAAAGCACAGATACGCAGTATTTT
- TRBJ1-5 TRBV3-1/TRBV3-2 - CASSQDAAGGKPQHF TGTGCCAGCAGCCAAGATGCGGCCGGGGGTAAGCCCCAGCATTTT
- TRBJ1-3 TRBV18 - CASLGGPSSGNTIYF TGTGCCAGCTTGGGGGGTCCGAGCTCTGGAAACACCATATATTTT
- TRBJ1-1 TRBV18 - CASSPGHSVNTEAFF TGTGCCAGCTCACCAGGGCACAGTGTTAACACTGAAGCTTTCTTT
- TRBJ1-2 TRBV28 - CASITDSFYGYTF TGTGCCAGCATTACTGACAGTTTCTATGGCTACACCTTC
- TRBJ2-2 TRBV5-1 TRBD2 CASSLGLAEANTGELFF TGCGCCAGCAGCTTGGGGCTAGCGGAAGCGAACACCGGGGAGCTGTTTTTT
- TRBJ1-6 TRBV30 TRBD1 CAWSKGQGDNSPLHF TGTGCCTGGAGTAAGGGACAGGGGGATAATTCACCCCTCCACTTT
- TRBJ1-2 TRBV10-3 - CAISALETGLYGYTF TGTGCCATCAGTGCCCTCGAGACAGGCCTCTATGGCTACACCTTC
- TRBJ2-5 TRBV9 - CASSATTQETQYF TGTGCCAGCAGCGCAACAACACAAGAGACCCAGTACTTC
- TRBJ2-2 TRBV10-2 - CASALGGAGTGELFF TGCGCCAGCGCCTTAGGGGGGGCCGGCACCGGGGAGCTGTTTTTT
- TRBJ2-7 TRBV5-1 - CASSPRTLYEQYF TGCGCCAGCAGCCCTCGGACTCTTTACGAGCAGTACTTC
- TRBJ1-5 TRBV6-5 - CASSRRNQPQHF TGTGCCAGCAGTCGGCGGAATCAGCCCCAGCATTTT
- TRBJ1-6 TRBV7-9 TRBD1 CASSSPTGGGSPLHF TGTGCCAGCAGCTCCCCGACAGGGGGCGGTTCACCCCTCCACTTT
few TRBJ1-3 TRBV6-5 - CASSYGRQGNTIYF TGTGCCAGCAGTTACGGCAGGCAGGGAAACACCATATATTTT
- TRBJ2-3 TRBV19 - CASSLRSGVAGDTQYF TGTGCCAGTAGCCTACGTAGCGGCGTCGCGGGCGATACGCAGTATTTT
- TRBJ1-5 TRBV6-2/TRBV6-3 TRBD1 CASSYSGTAFNQPQHF TGTGCCAGCAGTTACTCGGGGACAGCCTTTAATCAGCCCCAGCATTTT
- TRBJ2-1 TRBV5-1 TRBD2 CARRGGPFNEQFF TGCGCCAGACGGGGGGGCCCTTTTAATGAGCAGTTCTTC
- TRBJ1-2 TRBV7-9 - CASSQASFYGYTF TGTGCCAGCAGCCAGGCGTCTTTCTATGGCTACACCTTC
- TRBJ1-2 TRBV12-3/TRBV12-4 - CASSPTRGRGYTF TGTGCCAGCAGTCCAACCAGGGGACGAGGCTACACCTTC
- TRBJ2-1 TRBV6-2/TRBV6-3 - CASSSGNEQFF TGTGCCAGCAGTTCGGGCAATGAGCAGTTCTTC
once TRBJ2-1 TRBV6-1 TRBD2 CASSESSGGSHEQFF TGTGCCAGCAGTGAATCTAGCGGGGGTAGCCATGAGCAGTTCTTC
- TRBJ1-6 TRBV6-2/TRBV6-3 TRBD1 CASSYSGRGKLSPLHF TGTGCCAGCAGTTACTCGGGCAGGGGGAAATTGTCACCCCTCCACTTT
- TRBJ1-3 TRBV6-6 - CASRQSGNTIYF TGTGCCAGCAGACAATCTGGAAACACCATATATTTT
- TRBJ1-2 TRBV3-1/TRBV3-2 - CASSQRSGEGYTF TGTGCCAGCAGCCAACGTTCAGGGGAGGGCTACACCTTC
- TRBJ2-1 TRBV6-2/TRBV6-3 TRBD2 CASSYSGLAGPTGYSEQFF TGTGCCAGCAGTTACTCCGGACTAGCGGGGCCAACGGGTTACAGTGAGCAGTTCTTC
- TRBJ2-3 TRBV5-1 TRBD2 CASSLAASGNTDTQYF TGCGCCAGCAGCTTGGCCGCTAGCGGGAACACAGATACGCAGTATTTT